The next 7 T cell receptor beta chains were all read from a single sample in a study of T cell responses to AZD1222 COVID-19 vaccine. TCRdb's table, derived via immunoSEQ multiplex PCR, lists solely in-frame clones and lacks some. The sample yields about 90,000 clones, around nine tenths seen once. Sequenced material: peripheral blood, taken on day 0 of MenACWY control vaccination. These TCRs come from an adult in good health.

This clone was detected once. The V call is TRBV11-3, the J call TRBJ2-1; 9 bases are a match to TRBD1. Trimming took 1 base from V and 5 from J; bases not matched to a gene: 6. Germline CDR1 and CDR2: SGHNT and YENEEA. The CDR3 length is 16 residues. This CDR3 reads CASSLAGTGNDNEQFF. CDR3 nucleotides: TGTGCCAGCAGCTTAGCCGGGACAGGGAATGACAATGAGCAGTTCTTC.

This clone was detected only a few times. This chain joins TRBV12-3 or TRBV12-4 and TRBJ1-4; possibly TRBD1 for D (5 bases). CDR3 length: 13 residues. Deletions cut 3 bases from V and 10 bases from J, with 12 bases between. In DNA, the CDR3 is TGTGCCAGCAGTTTGTCCCGGGGACGAAAACTGTTTTTT. This gives the protein CASSLSRGRKLFF.

The chain uses TRBV28 and TRBJ1-5; TRBD1 is a possible D gene (5 bases). V was cut by 3 bases and J by 6 bases, with 12 bases left in between. CDR1 and CDR2 from the germline V gene are MDHEN and SYDVKM. This CDR3 region has 14 residues. CDR3 sequence: CASSLLGGGQPQHF. The CDR3 DNA reads TGTGCCAGCAGTTTGCTTGGGGGGGGTCAGCCCCAGCATTTT.

V gene TRBV27 combines with J gene TRBJ2-7; D ambiguous. Germline V CDR1 and CDR2: MNHEY, SMNVEV (reference sequence). V was pared by 7 bases and J by 3 bases, with 13 bases between. The CDR3 length is 13 residues. CDR3 sequence reads: CASKSINNYEQYF. The CDR3 DNA sequence: TGTGCCAGCAAGTCCATTAATAACTACGAGCAGTACTTC.

This sequence joins TRBV6-2 or TRBV6-3 and TRBJ1-3; 8 bases are shared with TRBD1. Looked up from germline, CDR1 is MNHEY and CDR2 is SVGEGT. V was clipped by 0 bases and J by 2 bases; unmatched bases: 3. The CDR3 contains 16 residues. In DNA form, the CDR3 reads TGTGCCAGCAGTTACTCGAGACAGGGGACTGGAAACACCATATATTTT. This sequence encodes CASSYSRQGTGNTIYF.

V and J are TRBV27 and TRBJ2-2, with TRBD2 matching over 10 bases. The germline V gene encodes CDR1 MNHEY and CDR2 SMNVEV (reference sequence). V was clipped by 4 bases and J by 5 bases; unmatched bases: 7. This CDR3 has 16 residues. The chain's CDR3 is CASSSQAGGPTGELFF. For the CDR3, the DNA is TGTGCCAGCAGTTCCCAAGCGGGGGGGCCAACCGGGGAGCTGTTTTTT.

J is TRBJ2-1 and V is TRBV2; TRBD2 agrees at 12 bases. Trimming cost V 3 bases and J 8 bases; bases outside gene matches: 5. CDR1 is SNHLY and CDR2 is FYNNEI in the germline V gene. This CDR3 spans 15 amino acids. CDR3 residues: CASSESSGRVYEQFF. DNA of the CDR3: TGTGCCAGCAGTGAGTCTAGCGGGAGGGTTTATGAGCAGTTCTTC. Supplemented by reference TRBV2 and TRBJ2-1, the full variable domain reads EPEVTQTPSHQVTQMGQEVILRCVPISNHLYFYWYRQILGQKVEFLVSFYNNEISEKSEIFDDQFSVERPDGSNFTLKIRSTKLEDSAMYFCASSESSGRVYEQFFGPGTRLTVL.